This TCR beta chain was retrieved from a study of cytomegalovirus exposure and HLA in healthy donors (dated by TCRdb to the late 2010s). Regarding the research as a whole: An earlier analysis of fewer than 750 of the donors reported under 300 Gb of sequence data and 95 million to 130 million unique TCR beta sequences obtained from around 180 million T cells. About 310 gigabases of sequencing data and 70 million to 100 million unique TCR sequences were included in an early release covering 550 to 650 HLA-typed donors. Of the 300 to 450 genotyped donors, over 80% were placed in the genetic ancestry cluster associated with self-reported Caucasian donors. The study aimed to test whether cataloging public T cell receptors could reveal signatures of past pathogen exposure. The study profiled the T cell repertoires of under 850 subjects by immunosequencing and related them to cytomegalovirus serostatus. In addition to the first cohort of roughly 670 subjects, a separate validation cohort of 120 different subjects was used. To predict cytomegalovirus infection status, the study brought together high-throughput TCR immunosequencing, statistical association of individual TCRs with disease status, and machine learning. A later analysis re-examined previously published TCR beta repertoires from just over 650 donors and added high-resolution HLA genotyping to investigate patterns of TCR occurrence. Rather than drawing on any new phenotypic data, the later analysis identified candidate immune exposures from TCR beta sequences and the way those sequences occurred across donors. In an earlier analysis of about 590 of the donors, high-throughput TCR beta sequencing was used to judge whether each TCR beta V gene segment behaved as functional or pseudogenic. Donor age, sex, ethnicity and CMV serostatus were compiled together with the repertoire data. In a later genetic analysis, genome-wide SNP genotypes for about three fifths of the 666 donors were used, and that subset was treated as a discovery cohort. All discovery cohort repertoires had been generated on a single sequencing platform. Class I and class II HLA loci were covered by the typing at four-digit resolution. Typing coverage varied by locus: roughly 629-630 donors for A, B, C, DRB1 and DQB1; 500 to 550 for DQA1; approximately 570 for DPA1; fewer than 480 for DPB1. A handful of DR-DQ haplotypes were handled as single units for association and clustering because linkage in the cohort was strong. Across roughly 420 genotyped donors of the cohort, an average of about 240,000 unique TCR beta nucleotide sequences per donor were sequenced, and roughly a sixth of those sequences were non-productive.

As concerns this clone: Its antigen target is currently unknown.

The cohort consisted of more than 650 healthy bone marrow donors. Cohort members were all nominally healthy when sampled, although unrecorded immune exposures were likely present. The donor was CMV seronegative and was included in the group of several hundred seronegative cohort members. Each donor provided a peripheral blood sample, and peripheral blood mononuclear cells were used for TCR beta sequencing. The Qiagen DNeasy Blood Extraction Kit was used to extract genomic DNA from the blood cell samples. The investigation overall reported the following: According to a later analysis, parvovirus B19, influenza, CMV and Epstein-Barr virus appeared linked to several top co-occurrence clusters. Assigning TCR associations to individual alleles was difficult when HLA alleles, especially DR and DQ, strongly co-occurred. The presence/absence analyses assumed that sequencing depth was roughly uniform across donors, and that assumption may not be true. A later analysis found that most CMV-associated TCR beta chains appeared HLA-restricted, with HLA associations seemingly driven largely by CMV exposure. Correlated functional status among segregating V segments might reflect linkage disequilibrium, but an unknown experimental factor could not be ruled out. Three of the identified cytomegalovirus-associated TCR beta chains were confirmed in vitro to be specific for cytomegalovirus antigens. The authors suggested that the approach could potentially be extended to other disease states and immunological phenotypes. Most TCR sequences were seen in very few donors, while some public TCRs were found in many individuals. Because some donors lacked HLA typing at each locus, the association tests relied only on the typed subset. The earlier analysis of 450 to 700 of the donors excluded seventeen rarely observed V segments, including chromosome 9 orphons, because counts were too low. In a later genetic analysis, a missense DCLRE1C variant was associated with V-gene and J-gene trimming of TCR beta chains, and the association was replicated in an independent cohort. The study gave a list of 150 to 200 TCR beta chains associated with cytomegalovirus. In both the original and validation cohorts, the classifier was reported to diagnose cytomegalovirus status with high specificity and sensitivity. The only immune exposure information available for the cohort was CMV serostatus. A cluster of highly shared sequence variants was judged likely to represent a technical artifact of the sequencing pipeline. A further reported finding was that TCR beta sequences accurately predicted the HLA-A and HLA-B alleles for most subjects in the first cohort. Compared with the 666-donor mean, donors in an Asian-associated ancestry cluster had fewer N-insertions in productive TCRs, according to a later genetic analysis. Some IMGT-functional V segments, including TRBV6-2 and TRBV6-3, could not be distinguished by the 87-base-pair reads and were therefore excluded. This cohort had only TCR beta chains sequenced, and the lack of alpha or paired-chain data limited which features could be detected. According to a later analysis, TCR association rates differed among HLA loci, with DRB1 alleles showing the most associated TCRs and HLA-C alleles showing the fewest. Broadly in line with IMGT annotations, most TCR beta V segments showed up in productive rearrangements about 87% or about 30% of the time in an earlier analysis of approximately 600 of the donors. In a later analysis, HLA-associated TCR beta chains were found to be more clonally expanded and to have lower generation probabilities than equally common non-associated chains. In a later analysis, more than 15,000 TCR beta sequences were associated with specific HLA alleles at a false discovery rate of 0.05.

V loses 4 bases, J loses 5 bases, and the germline ends lie 13 bases apart. CDR1 and CDR2 were assigned from the germline V gene (reference sequence) as GTSNPN and SVGIG. From the cysteine up to the phenylalanine, the CDR3 has a length of 13 residues. The sequence is cut down to CDR3 DNA, 39 bases in frame from base 1. Library preparation used the immunoSEQ multiplex PCR assay. A mixture of 60 forward primers for TCR Vbeta segments and 13 reverse primers for TCR Jbeta segments was used in the multiplex PCR. A multiplex PCR assay on genomic DNA amplified the CDR3 region of rearranged TCR beta genes. The Illumina HiSeq System was used to sequence the amplified TCR beta libraries as 87-base-pair reads. The authors' analysis ran thus. Across the roughly 600 repertoires, a later analysis counted 60 million to 90 million unique TCR beta chains, 9.5 million to 12 million of which were shared by at least two donors. Raw reads were error-corrected and collapsed into unique sequences with a nearest-neighbor algorithm that merged closely related sequences to remove PCR and sequencing errors. CDR3 sequences were aligned to IMGT reference sequences to assign V, D and J gene segments. For a sequence to be retained, at least a six-nucleotide match to both a V gene segment and a J gene segment was required. Rearrangements were classified as productive when the CDR3 lacked stop codons and remained in frame with V and J, and all other rearrangements were classified as non-productive. Following IMGT convention, CDR3 was defined as the stretch from the second conserved V-encoded cysteine up to the conserved J-encoded phenylalanine. Sequences without an unambiguous match to a single V gene segment were excluded from the earlier analysis of over 500 of the donors. In an earlier analysis of a few hundred of the donors, V segments were called functional above 56.7% productive rearrangements and were called segregating when the between-donor standard deviation exceeded 5%. A statistical classification framework was built for diagnosing cytomegalovirus status from the catalog of TCR beta chain sequences. V and J gene assignment, in a later analysis, came from comparing TCR nucleotide sequences with IMGT/GENE-DB human TR gene sequences. In a later analysis, CDR3 sequences and most-parsimonious VDJ recombination scenarios were assigned using the TCRdist pipeline. In a later analysis, every TCR beta chain was defined by the combination of its CDR3 amino acid sequence and its V-gene family, and reads without a unique V-gene family were dropped. A later analysis removed 500 to 650 highly shared, low-generation-probability nucleotide sequences to deal with suspected cross-contamination and a sequencing artifact. For each public chain, a later analysis derived a clonal expansion index from normalized ranks of inferred template counts within each repertoire. In a later analysis, generation probabilities were computed using a VDJ recombination model fitted to out-of-frame rearrangements, and the results were checked against IGoR. Hypergeometric tests were used in a later analysis to score TCR-TCR, TCR-HLA and TCR-CMV co-occurrence, with a repertoire-size bias correction applied to the TCR pairs. In a later analysis, false discovery rates were estimated by permuting HLA or CMV assignments 20 times. In a later analysis, co-occurring TCRs were grouped with DBSCAN, and TCRdist sequence similarity was added when clustering was performed within HLA-allele-positive subsets. For co-occurrence clustering, repertoires with fewer than 30,000 or more than 120,000 public chains were excluded, along with four to six repertoires with anomalous nucleotide sharing. The table was pulled from immuneACCESS by TCRdb, which kept in-frame rearrangements only. Such tables lose some clones; where checked, under half of the loss comes from unresolved V genes, and the rest has no known cause. That table supplies the V and J calls and clone size; D and trimming were determined from the DNA. The sample's clone listing holds approximately 150,000 clones. 0.85% to 1% of the sample is held by the ten biggest clonotypes.

The rearranged segments are TRBV30 and TRBJ2-3; TRBD1 is possibly the D segment (5 matching bases). The sequence came from a male donor in good health and CMV-seronegative. The source material was PBMCs. For the CDR3, the sequence is CAWNTGKGDTQYF. The DNA sequence is TGTGCCTGGAATACAGGAAAAGGAGATACGCAGTATTTT.